This T cell receptor (beta chain) was sequenced for a study of neurological immune-mediated disorders. General study points: Among expanded clones, no CDR3 amino acid sequences were shared across subjects, a pattern suggesting private repertoires in all groups.

Time point indicated: longitudinal time-point 3. Unsorted libraries were prepared from 2 million PBMCs that had been stored at -80 C. The method for making cDNA was 5'RACE, and it used 10-nucleotide random UMIs. TCRdb re-called the 5' RACE reads through MiXCR, storing one row per CDR3 protein. The table lists tens of thousands of distinct CDR3 sequences, roughly 4.5% of them singletons. This clonotype came up many times. Antigen specificity is unknown. Per the germline V gene, CDR1 is MNHEY and CDR2 is SVGEGT. V was clipped by 6 bases and J by 4 bases; unmatched bases: 15. The CDR3 totals 16 residues. This sequence joins TRBV6-2 or TRBV6-3 and TRBJ2-7, with 7 bases identical to TRBD1. The TCR sequence derives from an older woman with multiple sclerosis. The sequencing input was PBMCs. CDR3 in amino acids: CASSKARTGVEYEQYF. In DNA form, the CDR3 reads TGTGCCAGCAGCAAAGCCCGAACAGGGGTTGAATACGAGCAGTACTTC.